Reported below is one TCR beta chain. It has no known antigen specificity. Nothing much larger sits one base from this clone, and base qualities are not available. The data derive from a study of regulatory T cells in long-lasting Graves disease (dated by TCRdb to about 2021). A note on the overall study: Persistent Graves' disease was defined as persistently positive TSH receptor autoantibodies together with antithyroid drug treatment for over 5 years. Persistent Graves' disease patients were compared with newly diagnosed Graves' disease patients by peripheral blood TCR sequencing and RNA sequencing. The study took place in China and was registered as a clinical trial. A total of roughly 35 samples underwent TCR sequencing, from some 13 patients with persistent Graves' disease and 20 patients with newly diagnosed Graves' disease. On average, persistent Graves' disease patients in the clinical cohort had been on antithyroid drugs for around ten years. Results and caveats for the whole study, not just this receptor: Sequencing and analysis were restricted to the TCR beta chain. TRBV28, TRBJ1-2 and TRBJ2-5 were preferentially used in persistent disease, while TRBV20-1 and TRBJ2-1 were favored in newly diagnosed disease. Persistent Graves' disease patients showed lower TCR Shannon entropy and fewer highly expanded clones than newly diagnosed patients, suggesting clonal expansion. Because the primary lesion, thyroid tissue, could not be accessed, the study looked at peripheral blood alone. More public clonotypes were shared among persistent patients (under 3,000) than among newly diagnosed patients (under 1,000). As a limitation, the authors acknowledged that the small sample size may reduce accuracy.

The library was made by multiplex PCR. TCRdb names Illumina HiSeq 4000 as the instrument used. TCR beta libraries were built with iRepertoire HTBI primers and Arm-PCR amplification of CDR3 regions. PCR products were gel purified before sequencing. The paper's data handling went like this. A total of some 65 TRBV and under 15 TRBJ segments were identified across samples and were used for gene usage analysis of CDR3 amino acid clonotypes. Filtered high-quality paired reads were merged into contigs using COPE and FqMerger. Contigs were aligned with BLAST to IMGT TRBV, TRBD and TRBJ reference genes, and CDR3 was defined per IMGT. Any clonotype with a frequency above 0.1% was counted as a highly expanded clone. Shannon entropy served as the measure of repertoire diversity, while the Gini coefficient captured V-J evenness. A clonotype was considered public if more than one individual shared it. TCRdb reprocessed the public reads (quality trimming at Q25 with fastp, clone calling with MiXCR) and kept in-frame beta chains. Each CDR3 protein appears once, grouped with its most common genes and DNA. The V and J calls and clone size come from TCRdb's table, not from the authors' own analysis. The sample contains fewer than 450,000 distinct CDR3 sequences, about 20% of them found a single time. The ten largest clonotypes hold around 21% of the sample.

As encoded in the germline V gene, CDR1 is MNHEY while CDR2 is SVGEGT. The junction carries 7 bases between V and J, which are trimmed by 2 bases and 2 bases respectively. CDR3 length: 15 amino acids, cysteine to phenylalanine. The read is trimmed to its CDR3 DNA, 45 bases read in frame from base 1. The intended sense of this specimen's time point label: persistent/refractory GD, antithyroid drugs over 5 years with positive TRAb. RNA was extracted from PBMCs in TRIzol for both TCR sequencing and RNA sequencing. The diagnosis of Graves' disease followed American Thyroid Association guidelines. Patients for the study were recruited at an endocrinology department in Xi'an, China. From each patient, approximately 9 milliliters of peripheral blood was collected into an EDTA anticoagulant tube. Ficoll Paque Plus density gradient separation was used to isolate PBMCs, and no further T cell sorting was performed. RNA quality was checked with an Agilent 2100 Bioanalyzer and agarose gel, and concentration with a NanoDrop 2000.

The chain is made from TRBV6-2 or TRBV6-3 and TRBJ2-6; no D gene is confidently identified. This TCR was sampled from a female donor with Graves disease. The sequenced sample was peripheral blood mononuclear cells (PBMCs), obtained when the disease was refractory, from a patient treated with antithyroid drugs. The DNA reads as follows: TGTGCCAGCAGTTACGGGAAAACTGGGGCCAACGTCCTGACTTTC. The translation is CASSYGKTGANVLTF.